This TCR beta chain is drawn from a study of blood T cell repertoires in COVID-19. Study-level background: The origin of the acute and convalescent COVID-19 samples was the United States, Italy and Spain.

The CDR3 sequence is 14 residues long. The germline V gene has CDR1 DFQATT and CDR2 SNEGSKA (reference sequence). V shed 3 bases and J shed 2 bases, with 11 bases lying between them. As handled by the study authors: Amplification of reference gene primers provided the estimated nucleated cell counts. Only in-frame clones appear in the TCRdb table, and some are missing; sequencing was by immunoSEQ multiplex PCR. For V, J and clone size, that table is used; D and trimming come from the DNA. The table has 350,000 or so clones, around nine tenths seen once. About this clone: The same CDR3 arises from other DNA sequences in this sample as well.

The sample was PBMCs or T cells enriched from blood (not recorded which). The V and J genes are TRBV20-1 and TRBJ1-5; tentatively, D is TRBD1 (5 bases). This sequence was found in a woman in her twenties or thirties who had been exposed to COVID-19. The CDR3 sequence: CSASTGGGNQPQHF. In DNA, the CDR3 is TGCAGTGCTAGTACGGGGGGGGGCAATCAGCCCCAGCATTTT.